This T cell receptor (beta chain) was retrieved from a study of blood T cell repertoires in COVID-19. Germline CDR1 is KGHSH and CDR2 is LQKENI. The CDR3 is made up of 14 amino acids. V shed 5 bases and J shed 5 bases, with 12 bases lying between them. Here immunoSEQ multiplex PCR was the method, and the copy in TCRdb shows in-frame clones only, minus some. Among more than 80,000 clones, approximately 80% were seen once, and the ten largest hold 6.2%. This sequence joins TRBV18 and TRBJ2-2; possibly TRBD2 for D (5 bases). Sequencing was done on a sample of peripheral blood. The TCR comes from a man at least 80 years old with COVID-19, enrolled during active disease. The CDR3 region has the DNA TGTGCCAGCTCAAGCCGCCCGGGAACCGGGGAGCTGTTTTTT. This encodes CASSSRPGTGELFF.